This T cell receptor beta chain originates from a study of blood T cell repertoires in COVID-19. This CDR3 has 14 amino acids. CDR1 is SGHAT, CDR2 FQNNGV, per germline. J gave up 6 bases and V 5 bases, and 7 bases lay outside the gene matches. Produced via immunoSEQ multiplex PCR; TCRdb's table is partial and in-frame only. The table has about 88,000 clones, roughly 90% seen once; the top ten hold 1.5% to 2%. The chain carries TRBV11-2 and TRBJ2-3; TRBD2 matches 8 bases. The clonotype originates from a man aged 55 to 70 with acute or convalescent COVID-19. The sequenced material came from peripheral blood. The CDR3, as DNA: TGTGCCAGCAGCCCGTTAGCGGGAATGGATACGCAGTATTTT. Translating it yields CASSPLAGMDTQYF.